This is a list of T cell receptor beta chains from one sample in a study of cytomegalovirus exposure and HLA in healthy donors. TCRdb's table, derived via immunoSEQ multiplex PCR, lists solely in-frame clones and lacks some. Here the sample spans about 74,000 clones, approximately 95% being singletons. Material: PBMCs. These receptor sequences come from a man in his late teens or twenties in good health and CMV-seropositive. The CDR3 runs from the conserved cysteine through the conserved F or W. The D gene is left open where the match is weak. Clone size is not always given. Where it is, it says once, few, many or a class for expanded clones.

TRBV5-4	13	few	TRBD1	TRBJ1-2	TGTGCCAGCAGCTTGGAGGGGGCGGGTGGCTACACCTTC	CASSLEGAGGYTF
TRBV5-6	12	-	-	TRBJ2-5	TGTGCCAGCAGCCGCAGGGGGGAGACCCGGTACTTC	CASSRRGETRYF
TRBV27	14	-	-	TRBJ2-7	TGTGCCAGCAGTCTTCCGGGACTGAGCTACGAGCAGTACTTC	CASSLPGLSYEQYF
TRBV19	14	-	-	TRBJ1-5	TGTGCCAGTAAGTCGGGGTATAGCAATCAGCCCCAGCATTTT	CASKSGYSNQPQHF
TRBV30	15	few	TRBD2	TRBJ2-2	TGTGCCTGGAGTGAGCGGGAGGTTGACACCGGGGAGCTGTTTTTT	CAWSEREVDTGELFF
TRBV30	13	-	TRBD1	TRBJ1-4	TGTGCCTGGACTACAGGGGGGTATCGAAAACTGTTTTTT	CAWTTGGYRKLFF
TRBV19	16	-	TRBD1	TRBJ1-2	TGTGCCAGTACGTCCCCCGCCGGACAGGGGAACTATGGCTACACCTTC	CASTSPAGQGNYGYTF
TRBV7-7	15	-	-	TRBJ1-3	TGTGCTAGCAGCTTAGGGGCAGGAGGTGGAAACACCATATATTTT	CASSLGAGGGNTIYF
TRBV11-2	16	-	TRBD2	TRBJ2-7	TGTGCCAGCAGCCCTTCCCCCCTAGCGGGAGGGCGCGAGCAGTACTTC	CASSPSPLAGGREQYF
TRBV30	14	-	-	TRBJ2-7	TGTGCCTGGAGTGTAGTACCTAGCGTGCAGGGGCAGTACTTC	CAWSVVPSVQGQYF
TRBV30	15	-	TRBD2	TRBJ2-3	TGTGCCTGGAGTACGGTAGCGGGCCGCACAGATACGCAGTATTTT	CAWSTVAGRTDTQYF
TRBV19	13	-	TRBD1	TRBJ2-7	TGTGCCAGTAGCGGGACAGGGGCCTACGAGCAGTACTTC	CASSGTGAYEQYF
TRBV25-1	18	-	TRBD1	TRBJ1-1	TGTGCCAGCAGTGGCCCGTCCCAGGGGGCGGGTGAAGGCACTGAAGCTTTCTTT	CASSGPSQGAGEGTEAFF
TRBV27	15	-	TRBD2	TRBJ2-7	TGTGCCAGCAATATAGCGGGAAAAGGGGGCTACGAGCAGTACTTC	CASNIAGKGGYEQYF
TRBV30	11	-	TRBD2	TRBJ2-7	TGTGCCCTAGGGACTAGTCGCGAGCAGTACTTC	CALGTSREQYF
TRBV5-1	15	-	TRBD2	TRBJ2-3	TGCGCCAGCAGCTTGGAGTCCCTAGCGGGCGGTACGCAGTATTTT	CASSLESLAGGTQYF
TRBV12-5	18	-	TRBD2	TRBJ2-5	TGTGCTAGTGGTTTGGTCTTGACTAGCGGGAGAGGGGAAGAGACCCAGTACTTC	CASGLVLTSGRGEETQYF
TRBV5-4	17	-	TRBD1	TRBJ1-1	TGTGCCAGCAGCTTGGAGTTGCAGGGGGTGGGGGACACTGAAGCTTTCTTT	CASSLELQGVGDTEAFF
TRBV19	14	-	TRBD1	TRBJ1-1	TGTGCCAGTAGGGACAGGGGATGGAACACTGAAGCTTTCTTT	CASRDRGWNTEAFF
TRBV27	14	-	-	TRBJ1-5	TGTGCCAGCAGTTTATTGGGGCGCGGTCAGCCCCAGCATTTT	CASSLLGRGQPQHF
TRBV5-1	16	-	-	TRBJ1-4	TGCGCCAGCAGCTTGGGGGACTTAACAACTAATGAAAAACTGTTTTTT	CASSLGDLTTNEKLFF
TRBV9	19	-	TRBD2	TRBJ2-3	TGTGCCAGCAGCGGTGCGGGAGGGCCCCTGGGTAGTCGCACAGATACGCAGTATTTT	CASSGAGGPLGSRTDTQYF
TRBV2	15	-	TRBD1	TRBJ2-7	TGTGCCAGCAGTGAAGCGCGCAGGGGGCTGGGCGAGCAGTACTTC	CASSEARRGLGEQYF
TRBV7-2	14	-	TRBD2	TRBJ2-1	TGTGCCAGCAGCTTAGTAGGGAGCGGGGGAGAGCAGTTCTTC	CASSLVGSGGEQFF
TRBV28	13	-	-	TRBJ1-2	TGTGCCTTACGTACTGGGGGGGCGCGGGGCTACACCTTC	CALRTGGARGYTF
TRBV6-4	14	medium-sized	-	TRBJ2-1	TGTGCCAGCAGTGACGGTGACGGCAGGGCTGAGCAGTTCTTC	CASSDGDGRAEQFF
TRBV4-2	15	-	TRBD1	TRBJ1-2	TGTGCCAGCAGCCGGGAGACAGGGGGCGCGAAAGGCTACACCTTC	CASSRETGGAKGYTF
TRBV29-1	12	-	TRBD1	TRBJ1-1	TGCAGCGTTGGAGCAGGGGGTGCTGAAGCTTTCTTT	CSVGAGGAEAFF
TRBV6-5	15	-	TRBD1	TRBJ2-7	TGTGCCAGCTCCAGTCCGGGACAGGCCTCCTACGAGCAGTACTTC	CASSSPGQASYEQYF
TRBV30	14	-	TRBD2	TRBJ2-7	TGTGCCTGGACTAGCGGAGATCCCCTCTACGAGCAGTACTTC	CAWTSGDPLYEQYF
TRBV2	15	-	-	TRBJ2-2	TGTGCCAGCAGTGAGGACAAGGGTCACACCGGGGAGCTGTTTTTT	CASSEDKGHTGELFF
TRBV28	15	-	TRBD2	TRBJ2-7	TGTGCCAGCAGCCGCGAGCGGGACTCGAGCTACGAGCAGTACTTC	CASSRERDSSYEQYF
TRBV5-4	14	-	TRBD2	TRBJ2-7	TGTGCCAGCGGGGTTTCCCGGGGGGATTACGAGCAGTACTTC	CASGVSRGDYEQYF
TRBV9	17	once	-	TRBJ2-2	TGTGCCAGCAGCGCCCCAGGGGACGACCCGAACACCGGGGAGCTGTTTTTT	CASSAPGDDPNTGELFF
TRBV11-3	16	-	TRBD1	TRBJ2-1	TGTGCCAGCAGCGCCCGGGACAGGGTGGCCTACAATGAGCAGTTCTTC	CASSARDRVAYNEQFF
TRBV7-9	14	-	-	TRBJ2-5	TGTGCCAGCAGCGCCGAAACCCACGGGGAGACCCAGTACTTC	CASSAETHGETQYF
TRBV9	13	-	-	TRBJ1-2	TGTGCCAGCAGTGAGGGAGCTAACTATGGCTACACCTTC	CASSEGANYGYTF
TRBV29-1	15	-	TRBD1	TRBJ2-7	TGCAGCGTTACGGGCCAGGGGGCAGCGGCCTACGAGCAGTACTTC	CSVTGQGAAAYEQYF
TRBV5-1	13	-	-	TRBJ1-5	TGCGCCAGCAGCCTGGACAGTGATCAGCCCCAGCATTTT	CASSLDSDQPQHF
TRBV29-1	15	once	TRBD1	TRBJ2-3	TGCAGCGTTGGTTCGGGACAGTCTAGCACAGATACGCAGTATTTT	CSVGSGQSSTDTQYF
TRBV10-2	13	few	-	TRBJ1-3	TGCGCCAGCAGCGTCAGCTCTGGAAACACCATATATTTT	CASSVSSGNTIYF
TRBV5-1	15	-	TRBD1	TRBJ2-3	TGCGCCAGCAGGCCAACAGGGGGCGGAACAGATACGCAGTATTTT	CASRPTGGGTDTQYF
TRBV5-1	14	-	-	TRBJ2-7	TGCGCCAGCAGCGGCGGAGCCGGCGCCTACGAGCAGTACTTC	CASSGGAGAYEQYF
TRBV30	13	-	TRBD1	TRBJ1-4	TGTGCCTGGGGACGGGACAGCTATGAAAAACTGTTTTTT	CAWGRDSYEKLFF
TRBV7-9	19	-	-	TRBJ1-2	TGTGCCAGCAGCCAGCCAGCTGGGGGCGCGGGGGAATCTAACTATGGCTACACCTTC	CASSQPAGGAGESNYGYTF
TRBV20-1	11	once	-	TRBJ2-5	TGCAGTCCCAGGTACCAAGAGACCCAGTACTTC	CSPRYQETQYF